This T cell receptor beta chain emerged from a study of control samples from healthy donors and cancer patients. The CDR3 loop spans 12 amino acids. Trimming took 7 bases from V and 5 from J, leaving 9 bases between them. Profiling relied on immunoSEQ multiplex PCR, and the TCRdb table lists in-frame clones only, not all of them. The data contain around 110,000 clones, about 94% of them singletons. The chain employs TRBV23-1 and TRBJ2-1, with D hard to call. TRBV23-1 is given ORF status, its function remaining uncertain. Sample: blood. The sequence was collected from a man aged 30 to 45 in good health. The CDR3 sequence is CASTRINNEQFF. The CDR3 DNA sequence: TGCGCCAGCACCCGGATAAACAATGAGCAGTTCTTC.